Here is one T cell receptor (beta chain) with its context. The sample contains more than one DNA sequence encoding this CDR3. In germline, CDR1 is SGHRS, CDR2 YFSETQ. V gave up 4 bases and J gave up 4 bases, with 8 bases separating them. The CDR3 has 12 residues. This specimen belongs to a study of blood T cell repertoires in COVID-19. Overall study context: Nucleic acid was either cDNA or gDNA, and it came from T cells, B-cell-depleted T cells, or PBMCs.

Enrollment of patients from Seattle took place during active infection, with longitudinal follow-up. Assay used: immunoSEQ multiplex PCR; TCRdb lists only in-frame clones, some missing. The sample shows more than 150,000 clones, around nine tenths of them seen only once. V and J are TRBV5-1 and TRBJ2-5; D may be TRBD2 (5 bases). This sequence originates from a woman between 70 and 85 years old with COVID-19, enrolled during active disease. Sequenced: peripheral blood. The CDR3 loop reads CASSLEGETQYF. CDR3 sequence (DNA): TGCGCCAGCAGCCTCGAGGGAGAGACCCAGTACTTC.